These 21 T cell receptor beta chains were all obtained from the same sample, sequenced in a study of T cell responses to AZD1222 COVID-19 vaccine. Repertoires were generated with immunoSEQ multiplex PCR, while TCRdb's copy carries only in-frame clones and drops some. The sample carries around 160,000 clones, under 95% recorded once. The material sequenced was peripheral blood, taken on day 0 of AZD1222 vaccination. The receptors come from an adult in good health.

The gene calls are TRBV6-2 or TRBV6-3 and TRBJ2-2, with 13 bases lining up with TRBD2. V dropped 4 bases and J dropped 6; count of bases not matched to a gene: 5. The CDR3 totals 16 residues. Germline CDR1 reads MNHEY; CDR2 reads SVGEGT. The CDR3 reads CASSWTSGSQSGELFF. CDR3 nucleotide sequence: TGTGCCAGCAGTTGGACTAGCGGGAGCCAGTCCGGGGAGCTGTTTTTT.

The V and J genes are TRBV7-3 and TRBJ1-2; no clear D. V was clipped by 5 bases and J by 2 bases, with 12 bases between them. Germline V gene lookup returns CDR1 SGHTA and CDR2 FQGTGA. The CDR3 spans 14 residues. CDR3 bases: TGTGCCAGCAGCGAGGGTCCTGCCAACTATGGCTACACCTTC. This codes for CASSEGPANYGYTF.

The chain carries TRBV7-2 and TRBJ2-1; a possible D gene is TRBD2 (6 bases). The CDR3 runs to 15 residues. V dropped 4 bases and J dropped 4 bases, with 14 bases sitting between them. Germline loops: CDR1 SGHTA, CDR2 FQGNSA. The CDR3 loop is CASSSGVNRYNEQFF. The CDR3 coding sequence is TGTGCCAGCAGCTCGGGGGTGAACAGGTACAATGAGCAGTTCTTC.

This clone was counted once. The chain recombines TRBV7-3 with TRBJ2-1; 11 positions match TRBD2. The germline gives CDR1 SGHTA, CDR2 FQGTGA. The V and J ends lost 3 bases and 10 bases, in that order; junction bases with no gene match: 11. The CDR3 runs to 16 residues. The CDR3 nucleotides read TGTGCCAGCAGCTTTACGTCGTTAGCGGGGGGGATAGAGCAGTTCTTC. This encodes CASSFTSLAGGIEQFF.

V and J are TRBV24-1 and TRBJ2-3; D uncertain. The V end was cut by 4 bases, the J end by 3 bases, with 13 bases between. Germline-derived CDR1 and CDR2 are KGHDR and SFDVKD. This CDR3 comprises 15 residues. CDR3 in DNA: TGTGCCACCAGTGACCCTGGTGCCGGTACAGATACGCAGTATTTT. Its protein product is CATSDPGAGTDTQYF.

The chain is built from TRBV28 and TRBJ1-1, with D unclear. Germline V gene sequence: CDR1 MDHEN, CDR2 SYDVKM. The ends were cut back, 5 bases at V and 5 bases at J, with 18 bases in the middle. The CDR3 is made up of 15 amino acids. CDR3 DNA sequence: TGTGCCAGCAGTCTAAACACCATAGGAGGGACTGAAGCTTTCTTT. Translation gives CASSLNTIGGTEAFF.

The J gene is TRBJ2-1, the V gene TRBV19; the D gene is possibly TRBD1 (6 bases). From germline, CDR1 is LNHDA and CDR2 SQIVND (reference sequence). The germline V and J ends were trimmed by 3 bases and 6 bases, with 15 bases remaining between them. The length of the CDR3 is 15 residues. The CDR3 sequence: CASSIQTGNPNEQFF. The DNA of the CDR3 is TGTGCCAGTAGTATCCAAACAGGGAATCCCAATGAGCAGTTCTTC.

V gene TRBV12-3 or TRBV12-4 combines with J gene TRBJ2-5; D is possibly TRBD1 (5 bases). Trimming left V 2 bases short and J 6 bases short, with 7 bases between. There are 12 residues in the CDR3. The chain's CDR3 is CASSLKGQTQYF. CDR3 nucleotide sequence: TGTGCCAGCAGTTTAAAGGGGCAGACCCAGTACTTC.

The rearrangement joins TRBV6-6 to TRBJ1-3; a weak D match, TRBD1 (6 bases). Trimming pared 8 bases from V and 3 bases from J, leaving 11 bases between. The germline CDR1 and CDR2 sequences are MNHNY and SVGAGI (reference sequence). The CDR3 loop spans 13 amino acids. The CDR3 DNA sequence: TGTGCCAGCCTCTGGGACATTGGAAACACCATATATTTT. This sequence encodes CASLWDIGNTIYF.

V usage is TRBV19 and J usage is TRBJ2-5; D remains ambiguous. The CDR3 runs to 12 residues. In germline, CDR1 is LNHDA, CDR2 SQIVND (reference sequence). The ends were cut back, 5 bases at V and 1 base at J, with 5 bases in the middle. The CDR3 region has the DNA TGTGCCAGTAGTGGTCCCCAAGAGACCCAGTACTTC. Protein sequence: CASSGPQETQYF.

V and J are TRBV27 and TRBJ2-7; D may be TRBD1 (5 bases). Per the germline V gene, CDR1 is MNHEY and CDR2 is SMNVEV (reference sequence). Trimming cost V 6 bases and J 0 bases, with 9 bases left between them. CDR3 length: 13 amino acids. CDR3 DNA sequence: TGTGCCAGCAGCTACAGGTCCTCCTACGAGCAGTACTTC. Translated: CASSYRSSYEQYF.

The chain recombines TRBV27 with TRBJ2-3, with D unresolved. The CDR3 is 13 residues long. V was shortened by 9 bases and J by 1 base, with 11 bases between the two germline ends. Germline V gene lookup returns CDR1 MNHEY and CDR2 SMNVEV (reference sequence). The CDR3 protein is CASQKRGTDTQYF. DNA of the CDR3: TGTGCCAGTCAGAAACGGGGCACAGATACGCAGTATTTT.

V is TRBV9 and J is TRBJ2-3, with D possibly TRBD1 on 6 matching bases. The CDR3 loop spans 14 amino acids. The V and J ends lost 0 bases and 6 bases respectively, with 11 bases between them. The germline gives CDR1 SGDLS, CDR2 YYNGEE. For the CDR3, the DNA is TGTGCCAGCAGCGTAGGTCAGGGGTGGGATACGCAGTATTTT. Protein: CASSVGQGWDTQYF.

The chain has TRBV5-1 and TRBJ2-2; a possible D gene is TRBD2 (6 bases). Germline values: CDR1 SGHRS, CDR2 YFSETQ. Trimming removed 5 bases at V and 4 bases at J, with 12 bases between. CDR3 length: 14 residues. This chain's CDR3 is CASSSPGLTGELFF. Here the CDR3 DNA reads TGCGCCAGCAGTTCTCCGGGACTCACCGGGGAGCTGTTTTTT.

The V gene is TRBV7-2, the J gene TRBJ1-5; D call uncertain. Germline V lookup: CDR1 SGHTA, CDR2 FQGNSA. The CDR3 loop spans 15 amino acids. V gave up 6 bases and J gave up 0 bases, with 12 bases separating them. The CDR3 nucleotides read TGTGCCAGCAGTGAAGAGTTTTATAGCAATCAGCCCCAGCATTTT. Its translation: CASSEEFYSNQPQHF.

This chain links TRBV6-5 with TRBJ2-7; 8 positions agree with TRBD2. Germline V gene lookup returns CDR1 MNHEY and CDR2 SVGAGI. Trimming at V came to 7 bases and at J to 4 bases, leaving 6 bases not matched to a gene. This CDR3 has 13 amino acids. CDR3 DNA: TGTGCCAGCAACCCTAGCGGGCGTTACGAGCAGTACTTC. Encoded protein: CASNPSGRYEQYF.

This chain uses TRBV7-6 with TRBJ2-5; the D is unclear. The V gene lost 5 bases and the J gene lost 0 bases, with 13 bases spanning the gap. CDR1 and CDR2 from the germline V gene are SGHVS and FNYEAQ. The CDR3 runs to 15 residues. The CDR3 DNA reads TGTGCCAGCAGCCGAAAGGGTGCGCACCAAGAGACCCAGTACTTC. Translating gives CASSRKGAHQETQYF.

Comments on this clone: At the DNA level, this CDR3 is encoded by other sequences in the same sample as well. The DNA for the CDR3 is TGTGCCAGCAGCCAGGGGGGAGGCAATCAGCCCCAGCATTTT. It codes for CASSQGGGNQPQHF. The chain joins TRBV3-1 (or the pseudogene TRBV3-2) to TRBJ1-5, with D perhaps TRBD1 (5 bases). The CDR3 is made up of 14 amino acids. The V end lost 3 bases, the J end lost 2 bases, and 8 bases lay between the germline ends. Germline V gives CDR1 LGHDT, CDR2 YNNKEL (reference sequence).

This chain connects TRBV18 to TRBJ2-1; D is perhaps TRBD1 or TRBD2 (5 bases each). Germline CDR1 is KGHSH and CDR2 is LQKENI. The V end lost 3 bases, the J end lost 5 bases, and 14 bases lay between the germline ends. CDR3 length: 15 residues. CDR3 nucleotide sequence: TGTGCCAGCTCACCCCCGGGACGGGGTGACAATGAGCAGTTCTTC. This gives the protein CASSPPGRGDNEQFF.

This clone was observed once. This chain links TRBV19 with TRBJ1-1; D is uncertain. The V end was cut by 5 bases, the J end by 6 bases, with 7 bases between. The V gene's germline CDR1 is LNHDA and CDR2 SQIVND (reference sequence). The CDR3 totals 11 residues. Here the CDR3 DNA reads TGTGCCAGTAGTGTCGGAGCTGAAGCTTTCTTT. It translates to CASSVGAEAFF.

This chain links TRBV28 with TRBJ2-3; TRBD1 aligns across 8 bases. Germline CDR1 is MDHEN and CDR2 is SYDVKM. Unmatched junction bases numbered 4, after V lost 5 bases and J lost 0 bases. The CDR3 covers 15 residues. CDR3 nucleotides: TGTGCCAGCAGTCCCGGGACAGGTAGCACAGATACGCAGTATTTT. This encodes CASSPGTGSTDTQYF.